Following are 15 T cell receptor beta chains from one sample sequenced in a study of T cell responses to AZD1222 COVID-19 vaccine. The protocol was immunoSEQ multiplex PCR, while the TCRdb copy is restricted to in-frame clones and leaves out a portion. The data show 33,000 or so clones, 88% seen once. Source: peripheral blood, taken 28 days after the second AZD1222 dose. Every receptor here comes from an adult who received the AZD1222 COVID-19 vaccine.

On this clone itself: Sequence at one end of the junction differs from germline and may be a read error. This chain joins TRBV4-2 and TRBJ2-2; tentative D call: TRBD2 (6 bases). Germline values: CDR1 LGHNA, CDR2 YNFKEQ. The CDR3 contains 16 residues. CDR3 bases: TGTGCCAGCAGCCAAGAAGGCCTAGCGAAGACCGGGGAGCTGTTTTTT. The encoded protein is CASSQEGLAKTGELFF.

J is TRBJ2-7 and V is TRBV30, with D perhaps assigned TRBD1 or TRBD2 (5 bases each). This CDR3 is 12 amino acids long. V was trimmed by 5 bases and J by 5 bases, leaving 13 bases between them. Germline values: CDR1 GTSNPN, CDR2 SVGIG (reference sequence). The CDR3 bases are TGTGCCTGGGGGGGTGCCGCCCACGAGCAGTACTTC. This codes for CAWGGAAHEQYF.

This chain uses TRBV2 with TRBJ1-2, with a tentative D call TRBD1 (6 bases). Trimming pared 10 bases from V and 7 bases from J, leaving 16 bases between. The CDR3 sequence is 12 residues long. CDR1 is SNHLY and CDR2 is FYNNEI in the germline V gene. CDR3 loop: CAIGGLDSGYTF. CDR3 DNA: TGTGCCATAGGGGGGCTGGATAGTGGCTACACCTTC.

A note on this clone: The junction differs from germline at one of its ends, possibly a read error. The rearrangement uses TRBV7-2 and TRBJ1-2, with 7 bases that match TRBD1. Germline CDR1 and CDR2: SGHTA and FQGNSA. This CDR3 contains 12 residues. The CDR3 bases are TGTGCCAGCAGCTTGTTGAGACAGGGCCCACTCTTC. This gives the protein CASSLLRQGPLF.

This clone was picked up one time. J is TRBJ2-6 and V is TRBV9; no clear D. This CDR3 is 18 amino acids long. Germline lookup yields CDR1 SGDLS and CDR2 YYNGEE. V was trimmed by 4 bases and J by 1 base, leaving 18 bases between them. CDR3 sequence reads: CASSSPGLPLSGANVLTF. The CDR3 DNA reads TGTGCCAGCAGCTCCCCCGGGTTGCCCCTTTCTGGGGCCAACGTCCTGACTTTC.

CDR3 coding DNA: TGTGCCAGTAACAAGGTTACCGGGGAGCTGTTTTTT. Its protein is CASNKVTGELFF. The chain recombines TRBV19 with TRBJ2-2; no clear D gene. V gave up 7 bases and J gave up 5 bases, with 8 bases separating them. This CDR3 is built from 12 residues. Germline CDR1 LNHDA, CDR2 SQIVND (reference sequence).

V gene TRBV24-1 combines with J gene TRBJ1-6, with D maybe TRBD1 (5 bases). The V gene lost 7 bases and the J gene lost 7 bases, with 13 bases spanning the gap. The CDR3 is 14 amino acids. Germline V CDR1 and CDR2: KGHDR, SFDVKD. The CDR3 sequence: CATSTGLKNSPLHF. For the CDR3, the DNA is TGTGCCACCAGCACAGGCCTAAAAAATTCACCCCTCCACTTT.

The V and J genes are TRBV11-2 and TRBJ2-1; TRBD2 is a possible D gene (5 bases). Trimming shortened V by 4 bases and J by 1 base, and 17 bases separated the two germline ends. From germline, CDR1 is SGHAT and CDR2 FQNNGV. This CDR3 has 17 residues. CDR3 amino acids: CASSSLLEGRSYNEQFF. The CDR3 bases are TGTGCCAGCAGCTCCCTCCTCGAGGGTAGGTCCTACAATGAGCAGTTCTTC. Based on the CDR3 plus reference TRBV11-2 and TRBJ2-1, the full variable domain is EAGVAQSPRYKIIEKRQSVAFWCNPISGHATLYWYQQILGQGPKLLIQFQNNGVVDDSQLPKDRFSAERLKGVDSTLKIQPAKLEDSAVYLCASSSLLEGRSYNEQFFGPGTRLTVL.

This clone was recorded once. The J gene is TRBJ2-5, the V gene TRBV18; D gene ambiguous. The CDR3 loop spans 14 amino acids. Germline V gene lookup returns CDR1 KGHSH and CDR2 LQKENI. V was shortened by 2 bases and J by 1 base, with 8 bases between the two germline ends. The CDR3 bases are TGTGCCAGCTCACCAAACAGCGCCCAAGAGACCCAGTACTTC. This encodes CASSPNSAQETQYF.

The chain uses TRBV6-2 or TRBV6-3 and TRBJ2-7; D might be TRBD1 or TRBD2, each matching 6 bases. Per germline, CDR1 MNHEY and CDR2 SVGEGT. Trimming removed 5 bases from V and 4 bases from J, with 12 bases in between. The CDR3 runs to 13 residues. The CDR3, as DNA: TGTGCCAGCAGTCAACGGGGGCAGTACGAGCAGTACTTC. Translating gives CASSQRGQYEQYF.

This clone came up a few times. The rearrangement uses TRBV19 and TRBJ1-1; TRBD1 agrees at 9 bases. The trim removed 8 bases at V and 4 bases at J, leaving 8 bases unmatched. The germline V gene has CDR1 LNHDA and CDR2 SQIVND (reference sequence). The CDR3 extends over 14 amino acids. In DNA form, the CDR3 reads TGTGCCAGTCGTCAGACAGGGGGAGGCACTGAAGCTTTCTTT. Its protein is CASRQTGGGTEAFF.

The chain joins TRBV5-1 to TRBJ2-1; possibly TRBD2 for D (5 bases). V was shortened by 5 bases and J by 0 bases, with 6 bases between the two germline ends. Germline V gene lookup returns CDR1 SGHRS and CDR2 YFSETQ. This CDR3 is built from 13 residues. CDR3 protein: CASSRDSYNEQFF. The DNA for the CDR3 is TGCGCCAGCAGTCGGGACTCCTACAATGAGCAGTTCTTC.

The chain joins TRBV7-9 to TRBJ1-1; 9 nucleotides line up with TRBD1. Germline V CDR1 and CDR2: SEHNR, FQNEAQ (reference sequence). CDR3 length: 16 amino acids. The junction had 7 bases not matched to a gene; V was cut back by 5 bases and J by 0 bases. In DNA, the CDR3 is TGTGCCAGCAGCATCTGGACAGGGGCTCTGAACACTGAAGCTTTCTTT. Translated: CASSIWTGALNTEAFF.

In DNA form, the CDR3 reads TGCGCCAGCACGCTCGGGGGGGCATCCTACGAGCAGTACTTC. The encoded protein is CASTLGGASYEQYF. This chain joins TRBV5-1 and TRBJ2-7, with 8 bases fitting TRBD2. Germline CDR1 is SGHRS and CDR2 is YFSETQ. The ends lost 6 bases at V and 1 base at J; junction bases unmatched: 6. The CDR3 is 14 amino acids.

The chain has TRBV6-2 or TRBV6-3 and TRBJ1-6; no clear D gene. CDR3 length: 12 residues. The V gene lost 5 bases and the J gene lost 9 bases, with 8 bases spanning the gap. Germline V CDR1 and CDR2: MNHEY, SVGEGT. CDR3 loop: CASSGVGSPLHF. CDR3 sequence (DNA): TGTGCCAGCAGTGGGGTAGGTTCACCCCTCCACTTT.